This T cell receptor (beta chain) was sequenced in a study of OX40 agonist ivuxolimab in advanced cancers. Repertoires were generated with immunoSEQ multiplex PCR, while TCRdb's copy carries only in-frame clones and drops some. Of roughly 76,000 clones detected, around four fifths appear once; the ten largest clones hold 5.5% to 6%. Whole-study findings and limits: On average, CD8+ T cells had more expanded clones than CD4+.

On this clone itself: Its antigen is not identified.

The CDR3 is 16 residues long. The ends lost 5 bases at V and 1 base at J; junction bases unmatched: 7. Germline V CDR1 and CDR2: MDHEN, SYDVKM. Specimen: CD4+ or CD8+ T cells sorted from blood, collected in a trial of the OX40 agonist ivuxolimab. The receptor was derived from an adult with an advanced solid tumor such as melanoma, head and neck, liver or kidney cancer. The genes are TRBV28 and TRBJ2-4, with 8 bases identical to TRBD1. CDR3 coding DNA: TGTGCCAGCAGTCCGACAGGGGTTCCCGCCAAAAACATTCAGTACTTC. Protein product: CASSPTGVPAKNIQYF.